Shown below are 21 T cell receptor beta chains from a single sample sequenced in a study of blood T cell repertoires in COVID-19. Clones were sequenced by immunoSEQ multiplex PCR, and TCRdb holds only the in-frame ones, with some missing. The sample shows about 210,000 clones, 84% of them seen only once. Sequencing was carried out using peripheral blood. These receptor sequences come from a woman between 50 and 59 years old with active or convalescent COVID-19.

J is TRBJ1-2 and V is TRBV28, with 11 positions matching TRBD1. J was trimmed by 5 bases and V by 1 base; bases with no gene match: 9. Germline CDR1 and CDR2: MDHEN and SYDVKM. CDR3 length: 17 residues. The CDR3 nucleotides are TGTGCCAGCAGTTTATTATCCTCCGGGACAGGGGGGTATGGCTACACCTTC. As protein: CASSLLSSGTGGYGYTF.

The sample holds a few counts of this clone. The chain employs TRBV11-2 and TRBJ1-2; D uncertain. The CDR3 runs 13 residues. Deletions cut 5 bases from V and 6 bases from J, with 13 bases between. From germline, CDR1 is SGHAT and CDR2 FQNNGV. CDR3 region: CASSGESLDGYTF. CDR3 nucleotides: TGTGCCAGCAGCGGAGAAAGCCTCGATGGCTACACCTTC.

The chain recombines TRBV6-5 with TRBJ1-5; tentative D call: TRBD1 (6 bases). The CDR3 spans 14 residues. Trimming removed 2 bases at V and 4 bases at J, with 9 bases between. CDR1 MNHEY and CDR2 SVGAGI come from the germline V gene. The CDR3 region is CASSYAGANQPQHF. CDR3 in DNA: TGTGCCAGCAGTTACGCAGGGGCTAATCAGCCCCAGCATTTT.

This clone was seen once. The V call is TRBV29-1, the J call TRBJ2-7; D call uncertain. Deletions cut 1 base from V and 6 bases from J, with 7 bases between. The CDR3 contains 11 residues. Germline-derived CDR1 and CDR2 are SQVTM and ANQGSEA. CDR3 residues: CSVEGVLEQYF. The CDR3 DNA follows: TGCAGCGTTGAAGGCGTACTCGAGCAGTACTTC.

In its sample, this clone was seen a few times. The chain carries TRBV6-1 and TRBJ2-5; 9 nucleotides match TRBD1. V shed 0 bases, J shed 2 bases, and the junction held 4 bases outside the gene matches. The germline V gene encodes CDR1 MNHNS and CDR2 SASEGT. The CDR3 has 16 amino acids. The CDR3 here is CASSEALQGAQETQYF. The CDR3 bases are TGTGCCAGCAGTGAAGCTTTACAGGGGGCGCAAGAGACCCAGTACTTC.

This clone was counted once. J is TRBJ1-3 and V is TRBV2; the D is unclear. With 2 bases removed from V and 0 bases from J, the gap between germline ends came to 14 bases. Looked up from germline, CDR1 is SNHLY and CDR2 is FYNNEI. The CDR3 covers 17 residues. CDR3 protein: CASSERLSYYSGNTIYF. The CDR3 region has the DNA TGTGCCAGCAGTGAAAGATTGAGTTACTACTCTGGAAACACCATATATTTT.

The CDR3 region is CASSLQGREQYF. The CDR3 DNA sequence: TGCGCCAGCAGCCTGCAGGGGCGCGAGCAGTACTTC. This chain links TRBV5-1 with TRBJ2-7, with D possibly being TRBD1 (6 bases). Trimming stripped 4 bases from V and 6 bases from J, with 11 bases between. Germline V gene sequence: CDR1 SGHRS, CDR2 YFSETQ. This CDR3 comprises 12 residues.

This rearrangement joins TRBV4-1 to TRBJ1-2; the D gene is possibly TRBD1 (6 bases). Germline CDR1 is MGHRA and CDR2 is YSYEKL. The germline V and J ends were trimmed by 2 bases and 7 bases, with 11 bases remaining between them. CDR3 length equals 13 residues. CDR3: CASSQTGYGGYTF. CDR3 sequence (DNA): TGCGCCAGCAGCCAAACAGGGTATGGTGGCTACACCTTC.

The rearrangement links TRBV25-1 to TRBJ1-1; D is ambiguous. The V gene lost 5 bases and the J gene lost 4 bases, with 8 bases spanning the gap. CDR1 is MGHDK and CDR2 is SYGVNS in the germline V gene. CDR3 length: 12 residues. CDR3 nucleotide sequence: TGTGCCAGCAGTTGGGGAGGCACTGAAGCTTTCTTT. It specifies CASSWGGTEAFF.

This chain uses TRBV11-2 with TRBJ2-5, with TRBD2 matching over 13 bases. The V gene's germline CDR1 is SGHAT and CDR2 FQNNGV. This CDR3 has 16 amino acids. J was trimmed by 0 bases and V by 5 bases; bases with no gene match: 3. This CDR3 reads CASSSGTSGNQETQYF. The CDR3 DNA sequence: TGTGCCAGCAGCAGCGGGACTAGCGGGAACCAAGAGACCCAGTACTTC. Full variable domain (remainder filled in from reference TRBV11-2 and TRBJ2-5): EAGVAQSPRYKIIEKRQSVAFWCNPISGHATLYWYQQILGQGPKLLIQFQNNGVVDDSQLPKDRFSAERLKGVDSTLKIQPAKLEDSAVYLCASSSGTSGNQETQYFGPGTRLLVL.

This sequence joins TRBV11-3 and TRBJ2-1; D perhaps matches TRBD2 (6 bases). Per the germline V gene, CDR1 is SGHNT and CDR2 is YENEEA. Trimming took off 2 bases at V and 9 bases at J, with 17 bases between the two ends. The CDR3 is 15 amino acids. This CDR3 is CASSLMGQGGGEQFF. The CDR3 region has the DNA TGTGCCAGCAGCTTAATGGGGCAGGGAGGCGGTGAGCAGTTCTTC.

The chain employs TRBV18 and TRBJ2-1, with D uncertain. From germline, CDR1 is KGHSH and CDR2 LQKENI. The length of the CDR3 is 14 residues. Trimming stripped 4 bases from V and 0 bases from J, with 7 bases between. Here the CDR3 DNA reads TGTGCCAGCTCACTTTCCGGCTCCTACAATGAGCAGTTCTTC. Protein: CASSLSGSYNEQFF.

This clone showed up just a few times. The J gene is TRBJ1-5, the V gene TRBV10-3, with D unresolved. This CDR3 comprises 13 residues. V lost 4 bases and J lost 7, with 11 bases in between. Germline values: CDR1 ENHRY, CDR2 SYGVKD. CDR3 in DNA: TGTGCCATCAGTGGGAGGGAAGGGCAGCCCCAGCATTTT. Translated, it gives CAISGREGQPQHF.

V and J are TRBV2 and TRBJ1-3, with D hard to call. The CDR3 consists of 13 residues. Looked up from germline, CDR1 is SNHLY and CDR2 is FYNNEI. The V end was cut by 4 bases, the J end by 2 bases, with 6 bases between. The CDR3 region has the DNA TGTGCCAGCAGTGTTCAGGCTGGAAACACCATATATTTT. Protein sequence: CASSVQAGNTIYF.

The chain is built from TRBV5-4 and TRBJ2-5; 16 nucleotides line up with TRBD2. Per germline, CDR1 SGHNT and CDR2 YYREEE (reference sequence). The CDR3 sequence is 16 residues long. V dropped 4 bases and J dropped 2; count of bases not matched to a gene: 2. In DNA, the CDR3 is TGTGCCAGCAGCCAGGGACTAGCGGGAGGGCAAGAGACCCAGTACTTC. Protein: CASSQGLAGGQETQYF. The full variable domain, with the rest looked up from reference TRBV5-4 and TRBJ2-5, is ETGVTQSPTHLIKTRGQQVTLRCSSQSGHNTVSWYQQALGQGPQFIFQYYREEENGRGNFPPRFSGLQFPNYSSELNVNALELDDSALYLCASSQGLAGGQETQYFGPGTRLLVL.

The chain recombines TRBV5-4 with TRBJ2-3, with TRBD2 matching 7 bases. The V and J ends lost 0 bases and 3 bases, in that order; junction bases with no gene match: 4. This CDR3 region has 15 residues. The germline gives CDR1 SGHNT, CDR2 YYREEE (reference sequence). In nucleotides, the CDR3 is TGTGCCAGCAGCTTGGCGGGGGGACGGACAGATACGCAGTATTTT. This encodes CASSLAGGRTDTQYF.

The V call is TRBV2, the J call TRBJ2-1; D is perhaps TRBD2 (6 bases). This CDR3 is 17 amino acids long. In germline, CDR1 is SNHLY, CDR2 FYNNEI. Trimming shortened V by 3 bases and J by 2 bases, and 17 bases separated the two germline ends. The CDR3 spells CASSDRRGRGPYNEQFF. The CDR3, as DNA: TGTGCCAGCAGTGATAGGAGGGGTCGCGGCCCCTACAATGAGCAGTTCTTC.

The chain combines TRBV25-1 with TRBJ1-6, with 8 bases aligning to TRBD1. The ends lost 7 bases at V and 10 bases at J; junction bases unmatched: 9. Germline CDR1 and CDR2: MGHDK and SYGVNS. CDR3 size: 14 residues. In DNA, the CDR3 is TGTGCCAGCAACTCCGGGACAGGCTACTCACCCCTCCACTTT. Translated, it gives CASNSGTGYSPLHF.

V is TRBV24-1 and J is TRBJ1-2; D is undetermined. CDR3 size: 14 residues. V was clipped by 1 base and J by 2 bases, with 7 bases between them. Germline CDR1 KGHDR, CDR2 SFDVKD. DNA for the CDR3: TGTGCCACCAGTGATTTTTCGGTAAACTATGGCTACACCTTC. Translating gives CATSDFSVNYGYTF.

The chain is built from TRBV5-8 and TRBJ1-3; 7 bases are shared with TRBD1. The CDR3 has 16 residues. CDR1 and CDR2 (germline): SGHTS, YDEGEE. After removal of 3 bases from V and 1 base from J, the junction contained 7 bases not matched to a gene. DNA for the CDR3: TGTGCCAGCAGCTATACGGGACAGCTATCTGGAAACACCATATATTTT. This codes for CASSYTGQLSGNTIYF.

The chain recombines TRBV7-2 with TRBJ1-1; TRBD1 agrees at 12 bases. Germline values: CDR1 SGHTA, CDR2 FQGNSA. The CDR3 is 18 residues long. V lost 0 bases to trimming and J lost 5 bases; unmatched junction nucleotides: 10. The CDR3 is CASSLARDRGRSSTEAFF. In nucleotides, the CDR3 is TGTGCCAGCAGCTTAGCCAGGGACAGGGGGCGGTCTAGTACTGAAGCTTTCTTT.